These 26 T cell receptor beta chains were sequenced from one sample in a study of shared clonotypes between healthy human individuals. Assay used: immunoSEQ multiplex PCR; TCRdb lists only in-frame clones, some missing. In the table there are about 2,100,000 clones, under 95% of which are singletons. In the naive CD8 group, cells lacked CD45RO and were positively selected for CCR7, so terminally differentiated effector memory CD45RA+ cells were left out. The sample was naive CD8+ T cells from PBMCs. These TCRs come from a man between 18 and 29 years old in good health. Some clones in this sample may be carry-over from other donors' samples.

This clone was picked up one time. The CDR3 spells CASSGRRGGDNEQFF. CDR3 bases: TGTGCCAGCAGCGGCCGTCGAGGGGGGGACAATGAGCAGTTCTTC. This chain links TRBV2 with TRBJ2-1; a possible D gene is TRBD2 (7 bases). V was trimmed by 6 bases and J by 5 bases, leaving 17 bases between them. The CDR3 contains 15 residues. Germline CDR1 SNHLY, CDR2 FYNNEI.

The rearrangement links TRBV7-3 to TRBJ2-2; 10 bases line up with TRBD2. Germline CDR1 is SGHTA and CDR2 is FQGTGA. V lost 4 bases and J lost 6; bases outside the gene matches: 14. This CDR3 has 18 residues. The CDR3 reads CASSSLTGAGGPAGELFF. The CDR3 DNA reads TGTGCCAGCAGCTCTCTTACGGGAGCGGGAGGGCCCGCCGGGGAGCTGTTTTTT.

This clone was counted a single time. This chain links TRBV5-8 with TRBJ1-5; D ambiguous. The germline V gene has CDR1 SGHTS and CDR2 YDEGEE. The CDR3 runs 15 residues. Between the trimmed V and J ends, which lost 4 bases and 2 bases, there was a span of 13 bases. Written as DNA, the CDR3 is TGTGCCAGCAGCCGTTTATCGGAAGGCAATCAGCCCCAGCATTTT. It yields the protein CASSRLSEGNQPQHF.

Concerning this clone: A read error may produce the germline difference seen at one junction end. The genes are TRBV25-1 and TRBJ1-1, with D perhaps TRBD1 (5 bases). This CDR3 has 15 residues. CDR1 is MGHDK and CDR2 is SYGVNS in the germline V gene. DNA of the CDR3: TGTGCCAGCCAGGGCCCTACTACTTTTTACACTGAATCTTTCTTT. The encoded protein is CASQGPTTFYTESFF.

The chain couples TRBV27 to TRBJ2-2, with TRBD2 matching over 10 bases. V lost 0 bases to trimming and J lost 7 bases; unmatched junction nucleotides: 11. The CDR3 is 18 residues long. Germline values: CDR1 MNHEY, CDR2 SMNVEV (reference sequence). CDR3 protein: CASSLSREREGRDGELFF. CDR3 bases: TGTGCCAGCAGTTTATCGAGGGAGCGGGAGGGCCGGGACGGGGAGCTGTTTTTT.

As for this clone: The sample contains more than one DNA sequence encoding this CDR3. V gene TRBV19 combines with J gene TRBJ1-2; TRBD1 might be the D (6 bases). CDR1 is LNHDA, CDR2 SQIVND, per germline (reference sequence). The CDR3 loop spans 14 amino acids. The V and J ends lost 3 bases and 5 bases respectively, with 13 bases between them. The CDR3 bases are TGTGCCAGTAGTATTCCCCGCACAGGGTATGGCTACACCTTC. Protein sequence: CASSIPRTGYGYTF.

The V and J genes are TRBV9 and TRBJ1-1; a possible D gene is TRBD1 (5 bases). Germline values: CDR1 SGDLS, CDR2 YYNGEE. V lost 2 bases and J lost 1, with 15 bases in between. The CDR3 extends over 16 amino acids. CDR3 loop: CASSVSATEGNTEAFF. The CDR3 nucleotides are TGTGCCAGCAGCGTCTCAGCGACAGAAGGGAACACTGAAGCTTTCTTT.

The chain couples TRBV6-6 to TRBJ1-1, with D uncertain. V was trimmed by 4 bases and J by 1 base, leaving 7 bases between them. The CDR3 has 13 amino acids. Germline-derived CDR1 and CDR2 are MNHNY and SVGAGI (reference sequence). CDR3 nucleotide sequence: TGTGCCAGCAGTTTCACCGGGAACACTGAAGCTTTCTTT. Translating gives CASSFTGNTEAFF.

For the CDR3, the DNA is TGCGCCAGCAGCCAAGGGTACCGGTACGAGCAGTACTTC. Translating gives CASSQGYRYEQYF. The chain uses TRBV4-1 and TRBJ2-7; D not certain. V lost 1 base to trimming and J lost 4 bases, with 8 bases between them. The germline gives CDR1 MGHRA, CDR2 YSYEKL. The CDR3 is 13 residues long.

The rearrangement links TRBV13 to TRBJ2-2; perhaps TRBD1 as D (6 bases). The ends were cut back, 6 bases at V and 1 base at J, with 15 bases in the middle. The CDR3 is 16 amino acids. CDR1 is PRHDT and CDR2 is FYEKMQ in the germline V gene (reference sequence). CDR3 in DNA: TGTGCCAGCAGTATTTATTTGGGACAGAACACCGGGGAGCTGTTTTTT. Residues: CASSIYLGQNTGELFF.

The V call is TRBV15, the J call TRBJ2-7, with TRBD2 matching over 8 bases. CDR3 length: 14 residues. CDR1 is LNHNV and CDR2 is YYDKDF in the germline V gene (reference sequence). The trim removed 3 bases at V and 4 bases at J, leaving 5 bases unmatched. CDR3 in amino acids: CATSSGGGRYEQYF. The CDR3 region has the DNA TGTGCCACCAGCAGTGGCGGCGGGAGGTACGAGCAGTACTTC.

The chain joins TRBV28 to TRBJ1-5, with D possibly being TRBD1 (6 bases). Trimming removed 4 bases from V and 4 bases from J, with 11 bases in between. Germline CDR1 MDHEN, CDR2 SYDVKM. The CDR3 loop spans 14 amino acids. CDR3 region: CASSSYRENQPQHF. DNA of the CDR3: TGTGCCAGCAGTTCCTACAGGGAGAATCAGCCCCAGCATTTT.

The chain carries TRBV29-1 and TRBJ2-7; 11 bases map to TRBD1. CDR3 length equals 14 residues. V shed 6 bases, J shed 2 bases, and the junction held 6 bases outside the gene matches. Per the germline V gene, CDR1 is SQVTM and CDR2 is ANQGSEA. The CDR3 coding sequence is TGCAGCGTCCGAGAGGACAGGGGGCCCTACGAGCAGTACTTC. This gives the protein CSVREDRGPYEQYF.

This chain connects TRBV27 to TRBJ2-7; D is perhaps TRBD2 (6 bases). CDR1 is MNHEY, CDR2 SMNVEV, per germline (reference sequence). V gave up 5 bases and J gave up 6 bases, with 29 bases separating them. The CDR3 sequence is 18 residues long. CDR3 residues: CASSNLNPQAGPSGEQYF. The CDR3 nucleotides read TGTGCCAGCAGTAACCTCAACCCCCAGGCGGGACCAAGTGGCGAGCAGTACTTC.

V and J are TRBV7-9 and TRBJ1-2; D unresolved. Germline V gene sequence: CDR1 SEHNR, CDR2 FQNEAQ (reference sequence). This CDR3 region has 13 residues. V was shortened by 5 bases and J by 6 bases, with 13 bases between the two germline ends. The CDR3 here is CASSLIDLDGYTF. The CDR3 region has the DNA TGTGCCAGCAGCCTAATAGATCTCGATGGCTACACCTTC.

The J gene is TRBJ2-5, the V gene TRBV7-2; 8 nucleotides agree with TRBD2. With the DNA end fitting TRBJ2-7 better, the J assignment may be wrong. The CDR3 loop spans 15 amino acids. Germline assignment: CDR1 SGHTA and CDR2 FQGNSA. CDR3 protein: CASSSRLANHYEQYF. As DNA, the CDR3 is TGTGCCAGCAGCTCGAGACTAGCGAACCACTACGAGCAGTACTTC.

A note on this clone: Other DNA sequences in the sample encode the same CDR3. This chain uses TRBV4-1 with TRBJ2-7, with D hard to call. The V and J ends lost 0 bases and 1 base respectively, with 4 bases between them. CDR3 length: 13 residues. Germline loops: CDR1 MGHRA, CDR2 YSYEKL. The CDR3 bases are TGCGCCAGCAGCCAAGATTGGTCCTACGAGCAGTACTTC. It codes for CASSQDWSYEQYF.

The chain carries TRBV19 and TRBJ2-5, with D tentatively TRBD1 (6 bases). Trimming removed 6 bases from V and 4 bases from J, with 15 bases in between. Germline assignment: CDR1 LNHDA and CDR2 SQIVND (reference sequence). The CDR3 spans 14 residues. CDR3 DNA sequence: TGTGCCAGTAGCCTCAGGGGTGATCCAGAGACCCAGTACTTC. This gives the protein CASSLRGDPETQYF.

V is TRBV7-8 and J is TRBJ2-7, with D possibly being TRBD2 (5 bases). Deletions cut 3 bases from V and 0 bases from J, with 15 bases between. Germline V gives CDR1 SGHVS, CDR2 FQNEAQ. The length of the CDR3 is 16 residues. CDR3 sequence reads: CASSFQTGSSSYEQYF. The DNA of the CDR3 is TGTGCCAGCAGCTTCCAAACGGGATCAAGCTCCTACGAGCAGTACTTC.

The chain recombines TRBV11-2 with TRBJ2-7, with unresolved D. The CDR3 consists of 12 residues. CDR1 is SGHAT, CDR2 FQNNGV, per germline. V gave up 1 base and J gave up 6 bases, with 7 bases separating them. The CDR3 loop reads CASSLGRLEQYF. The DNA for the CDR3 is TGTGCCAGCAGCTTAGGCAGGCTCGAGCAGTACTTC. The full variable domain, completed using reference TRBV11-2 and TRBJ2-7, is EAGVAQSPRYKIIEKRQSVAFWCNPISGHATLYWYQQILGQGPKLLIQFQNNGVVDDSQLPKDRFSAERLKGVDSTLKIQPAKLEDSAVYLCASSLGRLEQYFGPGTRLTVT.

This clone was recorded only once. The chain recombines TRBV7-9 with TRBJ1-2; 7 bases line up with TRBD1. The CDR3 length is 14 residues. After removal of 5 bases from V and 4 bases from J, the junction contained 7 bases not matched to a gene. The germline gives CDR1 SEHNR, CDR2 FQNEAQ (reference sequence). The CDR3 loop is CASSHNRGAYGYTF. CDR3 DNA sequence: TGTGCCAGCAGCCACAACAGGGGAGCCTATGGCTACACCTTC.

The chain employs TRBV27 and TRBJ1-5; D unclear. The ends were cut back, 6 bases at V and 6 bases at J, with 21 bases in the middle. The CDR3 is 16 amino acids. The germline V gene has CDR1 MNHEY and CDR2 SMNVEV (reference sequence). This chain's CDR3 is CASSPSSGHWSQPQHF. The DNA for the CDR3 is TGTGCCAGCAGCCCTTCATCGGGCCATTGGAGTCAGCCCCAGCATTTT.

The V gene is TRBV4-1, the J gene TRBJ2-7; unclear D gene. The CDR3 consists of 13 residues. Germline V lookup: CDR1 MGHRA, CDR2 YSYEKL. The V and J ends lost 4 bases and 3 bases respectively, with 10 bases between them. The CDR3 DNA sequence: TGCGCCAGCAGCCTAACTACCCACTACGAGCAGTACTTC. Its translation: CASSLTTHYEQYF.

The V gene is TRBV23-1, the J gene TRBJ2-7, with TRBD1 identical over 8 bases. TRBV23-1 is an ORF for which the function is uncertain. This CDR3 comprises 14 residues. The V segment lost 8 bases and the J segment 2 bases; nucleotides outside the gene matches: 8. CDR3 in DNA: TGCGCCAGCGGAAAGACAGGGGCGCCCTACGAGCAGTACTTC. Its protein is CASGKTGAPYEQYF.

V is TRBV5-4 and J is TRBJ2-7; D call uncertain. V was cut by 3 bases and J by 0 bases, with 7 bases left in between. Per the germline V gene, CDR1 is SGHNT and CDR2 is YYREEE (reference sequence). This CDR3 comprises 13 residues. Here the CDR3 reads CASSSQYSYEQYF. The CDR3 DNA reads as TGTGCCAGCAGCTCCCAATACTCCTACGAGCAGTACTTC.

The chain uses TRBV18 and TRBJ2-1; 9 bases are shared with TRBD2. CDR3 length: 16 residues. The V and J ends lost 5 bases and 0 bases, in that order; junction bases with no gene match: 5. CDR1 and CDR2 from the germline V gene are KGHSH and LQKENI. CDR3 DNA: TGTGCCAGCTCAATGACTAGCGGCTACTCCTACAATGAGCAGTTCTTC. Amino acid sequence: CASSMTSGYSYNEQFF.